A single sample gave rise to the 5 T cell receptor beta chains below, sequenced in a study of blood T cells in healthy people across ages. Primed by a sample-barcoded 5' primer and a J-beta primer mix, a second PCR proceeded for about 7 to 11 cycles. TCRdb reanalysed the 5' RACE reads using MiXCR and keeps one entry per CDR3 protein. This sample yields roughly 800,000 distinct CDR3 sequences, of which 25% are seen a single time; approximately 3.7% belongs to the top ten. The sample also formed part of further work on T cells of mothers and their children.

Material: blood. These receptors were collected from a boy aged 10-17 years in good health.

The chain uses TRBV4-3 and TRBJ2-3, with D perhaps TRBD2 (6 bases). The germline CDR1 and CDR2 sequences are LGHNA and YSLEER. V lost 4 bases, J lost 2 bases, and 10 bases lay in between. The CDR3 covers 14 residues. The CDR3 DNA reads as TGCGCCAGCAGCCCCGGAGGGACCACAGATACGCAGTATTTT. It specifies CASSPGGTTDTQYF.

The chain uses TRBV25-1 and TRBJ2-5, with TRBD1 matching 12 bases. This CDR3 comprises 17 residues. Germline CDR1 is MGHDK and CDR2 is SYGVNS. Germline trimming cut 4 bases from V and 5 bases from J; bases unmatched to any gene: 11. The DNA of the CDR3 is TGTGCCAGCAGTGCCAAGGGACAGGGGGCGATTGGGGAGACCCAGTACTTC. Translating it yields CASSAKGQGAIGETQYF. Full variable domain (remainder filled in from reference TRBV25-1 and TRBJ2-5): EADIYQTPRYLVIGTGKKITLECSQTMGHDKMYWYQQDPGMELHLIHYSYGVNSTEKGDLSSESTVSRIRTEHFPLTLESARPSHTSQYLCASSAKGQGAIGETQYFGPGTRLLVL.

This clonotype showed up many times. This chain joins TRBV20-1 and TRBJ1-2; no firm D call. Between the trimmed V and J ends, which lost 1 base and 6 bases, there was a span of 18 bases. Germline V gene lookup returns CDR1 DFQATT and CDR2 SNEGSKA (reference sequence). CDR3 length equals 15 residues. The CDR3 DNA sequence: TGCAGTGCTAGAGTACCGACGGTCAACCGACATGGCTACACCTTC. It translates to CSARVPTVNRHGYTF.

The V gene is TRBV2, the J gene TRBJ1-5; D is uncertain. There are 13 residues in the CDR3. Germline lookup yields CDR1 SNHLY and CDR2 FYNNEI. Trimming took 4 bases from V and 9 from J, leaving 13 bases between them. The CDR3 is CASSGESRGPQHF. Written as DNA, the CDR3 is TGTGCCAGCAGTGGGGAGTCACGGGGGCCCCAGCATTTT. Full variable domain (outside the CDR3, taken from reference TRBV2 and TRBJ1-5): EPEVTQTPSHQVTQMGQEVILRCVPISNHLYFYWYRQILGQKVEFLVSFYNNEISEKSEIFDDQFSVERPDGSNFTLKIRSTKLEDSAMYFCASSGESRGPQHFGDGTRLSIL.

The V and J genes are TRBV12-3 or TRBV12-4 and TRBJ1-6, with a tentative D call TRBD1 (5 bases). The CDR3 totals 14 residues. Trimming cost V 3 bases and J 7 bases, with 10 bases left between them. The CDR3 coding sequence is TGTGCCAGCAGTTTGGGGGTGCGGAATTCACCCCTCCACTTT. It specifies CASSLGVRNSPLHF.